The rows below give T cell receptor beta chains drawn from one sample of a study of shared clonotypes between healthy human individuals. Data came from immunoSEQ multiplex PCR; TCRdb stores just in-frame clones and leaves some out. The sample lists around 510,000 clones; about 96% were seen once. Sequencing input: naive CD4+ T cells sorted from blood. The receptors originated from a woman aged 25 to 39 in good health. The CDR3 runs from the conserved cysteine through the conserved F or W. A D gene is named only where the DNA matches it firmly. Where a row states a size, it is once, few, many or the class of an expanded clone; other rows omit it.

abundance: NA
d_gene: NA
j_gene: TRBJ1-1
v_gene: TRBV6-5
CDR3aa: CASSTDRRGNTEAFF
CDR3nt: TGTGCCAGCAGTACCGACAGAAGGGGGAACACTGAAGCTTTCTTT

abundance: NA
d_gene: NA
j_gene: TRBJ1-5
v_gene: TRBV6-5
CDR3aa: CASSYSRPVSNQPQHF
CDR3nt: TGTGCCAGCAGTTACTCGAGACCGGTTAGCAATCAGCCCCAGCATTTT

abundance: NA
d_gene: TRBD1
j_gene: TRBJ1-1
v_gene: TRBV10-3
CDR3aa: CAISVQDRVTEAFF
CDR3nt: TGTGCCATCAGTGTACAGGACAGGGTTACTGAAGCTTTCTTT

abundance: once
d_gene: TRBD2
j_gene: TRBJ2-1
v_gene: TRBV6-1
CDR3aa: CASSASGPLHNEQFF
CDR3nt: TGTGCCAGCAGTGCTAGCGGGCCACTTCACAATGAGCAGTTCTTC

abundance: NA
d_gene: NA
j_gene: TRBJ2-7
v_gene: TRBV7-3
CDR3aa: CASSDVKGPLHF
CDR3nt: TGTGCCAGCAGCGACGTAAAGGGACCCCTGCACTTC

abundance: NA
d_gene: NA
j_gene: TRBJ1-4
v_gene: TRBV5-4
CDR3aa: CASSLGWGTNEKLFF
CDR3nt: TGTGCCAGCAGCTTGGGGTGGGGAACTAATGAAAAACTGTTTTTT

abundance: NA
d_gene: NA
j_gene: TRBJ2-7
v_gene: TRBV5-8
CDR3aa: CASSLPFRGSNEQYF
CDR3nt: TGTGCCAGCAGCTTGCCGTTTCGGGGTTCCAACGAGCAGTACTTC

abundance: NA
d_gene: TRBD2
j_gene: TRBJ2-1
v_gene: TRBV9
CDR3aa: CASSPFLVGGPNYNEQFF
CDR3nt: TGTGCCAGCAGCCCATTTTTGGTGGGAGGGCCCAATTACAATGAGCAGTTCTTC

abundance: NA
d_gene: NA
j_gene: TRBJ2-7
v_gene: TRBV7-9
CDR3aa: CASSSYASEFAYEQYF
CDR3nt: TGTGCCAGCAGCTCCTACGCTAGCGAGTTCGCCTACGAGCAGTACTTC

abundance: NA
d_gene: NA
j_gene: TRBJ1-1
v_gene: TRBV27
CDR3aa: CASFTGGGKPTEAFF
CDR3nt: TGTGCCAGCTTTACTGGGGGGGGCAAACCCACTGAAGCTTTCTTT

abundance: NA
d_gene: TRBD1
j_gene: TRBJ2-5
v_gene: TRBV5-5
CDR3aa: CASSFRDRGLKTQYF
CDR3nt: TGTGCCAGCAGCTTCCGGGACAGGGGTCTGAAGACCCAGTACTTC

abundance: NA
d_gene: TRBD1
j_gene: TRBJ2-3
v_gene: TRBV10-3
CDR3aa: CAISEPGTGSTDTQYF
CDR3nt: TGTGCCATCAGTGAACCCGGGACAGGTTCCACAGATACGCAGTATTTT

abundance: NA
d_gene: TRBD2
j_gene: TRBJ2-2
v_gene: TRBV7-6
CDR3aa: CASSFLAGKRNTGELFF
CDR3nt: TGTGCCAGCAGCTTCCTAGCGGGGAAGAGGAACACCGGGGAGCTGTTTTTT

abundance: NA
d_gene: NA
j_gene: TRBJ1-1
v_gene: TRBV7-9
CDR3aa: CASSSGVGTEAFF
CDR3nt: TGTGCCAGCAGCTCCGGGGTGGGAACTGAAGCTTTCTTT

abundance: NA
d_gene: TRBD2
j_gene: TRBJ2-7
v_gene: TRBV7-8
CDR3aa: CASSRRTSGSVAYEQYF
CDR3nt: TGTGCCAGCAGCCGAAGGACTAGCGGGAGTGTAGCCTACGAGCAGTACTTC

abundance: NA
d_gene: NA
j_gene: TRBJ2-2
v_gene: TRBV7-3
CDR3aa: CASSSQRYTGELFF
CDR3nt: TGTGCCAGCAGCTCCCAGCGGTACACCGGGGAGCTGTTTTTT

abundance: once
d_gene: NA
j_gene: TRBJ2-2
v_gene: TRBV27
CDR3aa: CASSLLGLRDGTGELFF
CDR3nt: TGTGCCAGCAGTTTGTTGGGCTTAAGGGATGGCACCGGGGAGCTGTTTTTT

abundance: NA
d_gene: TRBD2
j_gene: TRBJ2-1
v_gene: TRBV5-1
CDR3aa: CASSLAAGGHNEQFF
CDR3nt: TGCGCCAGCAGCTTGGCAGCGGGAGGCCACAATGAGCAGTTCTTC

abundance: NA
d_gene: NA
j_gene: TRBJ1-2
v_gene: TRBV7-6
CDR3aa: CASSYGVNYGYTF
CDR3nt: TGTGCCAGCAGCTACGGGGTTAACTATGGCTACACCTTC

abundance: NA
d_gene: NA
j_gene: TRBJ1-4
v_gene: TRBV19
CDR3aa: CASTGFTNEKLFF
CDR3nt: TGTGCCAGTACGGGGTTTACTAATGAAAAACTGTTTTTT

abundance: once
d_gene: NA
j_gene: TRBJ2-7
v_gene: TRBV6-5
CDR3aa: CASTKGLTYEQYF
CDR3nt: TGTGCCAGCACCAAGGGACTTACCTACGAGCAGTACTTC

abundance: NA
d_gene: TRBD2
j_gene: TRBJ2-2
v_gene: TRBV29-1
CDR3aa: CSVVHFSGSAAGELFF
CDR3nt: TGCAGCGTTGTCCACTTTAGCGGGAGCGCGGCCGGGGAGCTGTTTTTT

abundance: NA
d_gene: NA
j_gene: TRBJ1-3
v_gene: TRBV11-2
CDR3aa: CASSPRPQGFGNTIYF
CDR3nt: TGTGCCAGCAGCCCACGACCCCAGGGATTTGGAAACACCATATATTTT

abundance: NA
d_gene: TRBD1
j_gene: TRBJ1-6
v_gene: TRBV4-1
CDR3aa: CASSQPGQGVDSPLHF
CDR3nt: TGCGCCAGCAGCCAACCGGGACAGGGGGTCGATTCACCCCTCCACTTT

abundance: NA
d_gene: NA
j_gene: TRBJ2-5
v_gene: TRBV6-1
CDR3aa: CASSIIAEETQYF
CDR3nt: TGTGCCAGCAGTATAATAGCGGAGGAGACCCAGTACTTC

abundance: NA
d_gene: NA
j_gene: TRBJ1-1
v_gene: TRBV4-2
CDR3aa: CASSQEGGDGAFF
CDR3nt: TGTGCCAGCAGCCAAGAGGGGGGGGACGGGGCTTTCTTT

abundance: NA
d_gene: TRBD1
j_gene: TRBJ2-5
v_gene: TRBV15
CDR3aa: CATSLGQGGELYF
CDR3nt: TGTGCCACCAGCTTAGGACAGGGTGGAGAATTGTACTTC

abundance: once
d_gene: NA
j_gene: TRBJ2-7
v_gene: TRBV30
CDR3aa: CAWSVRYHEQYF
CDR3nt: TGTGCCTGGAGTGTACGATACCACGAGCAGTACTTC

abundance: NA
d_gene: NA
j_gene: TRBJ1-5
v_gene: TRBV6-1
CDR3aa: CASSDQDGVNQPQHF
CDR3nt: TGTGCCAGCAGTGACCAGGACGGGGTCAATCAGCCCCAGCATTTT

abundance: NA
d_gene: TRBD1
j_gene: TRBJ1-6
v_gene: TRBV6-5
CDR3aa: CASRQTGGDSPLHF
CDR3nt: TGTGCCAGCAGACAGACAGGGGGCGATTCACCCCTCCACTTT